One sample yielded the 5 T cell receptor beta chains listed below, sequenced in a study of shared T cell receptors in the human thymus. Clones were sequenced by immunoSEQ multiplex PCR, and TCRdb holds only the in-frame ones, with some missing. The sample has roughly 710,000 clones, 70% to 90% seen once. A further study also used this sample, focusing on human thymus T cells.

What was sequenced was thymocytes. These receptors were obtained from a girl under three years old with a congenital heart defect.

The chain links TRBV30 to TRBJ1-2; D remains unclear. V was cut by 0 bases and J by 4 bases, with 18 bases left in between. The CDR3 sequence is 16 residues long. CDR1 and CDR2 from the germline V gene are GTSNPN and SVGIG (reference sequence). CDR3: CAWSVSSAQEIYGYTF. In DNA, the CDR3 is TGTGCCTGGAGTGTATCTAGCGCTCAGGAAATCTATGGCTACACCTTC. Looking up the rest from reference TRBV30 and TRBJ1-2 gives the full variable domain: SQTIHQWPATLVQPVGSPLSLECTVEGTSNPNLYWYRQAAGRGLQLLFYSVGIGQISSEVPQNLSASRPQDRQFILSSKKLLLSDSGFYLCAWSVSSAQEIYGYTFGSGTRLTVV.

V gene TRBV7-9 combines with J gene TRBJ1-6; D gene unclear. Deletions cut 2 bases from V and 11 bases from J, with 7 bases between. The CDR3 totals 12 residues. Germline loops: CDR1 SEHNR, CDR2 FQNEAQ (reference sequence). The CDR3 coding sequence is TGTGCCAGCAGCTTACTCGAGGCACCCCTCCACTTT. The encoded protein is CASSLLEAPLHF.

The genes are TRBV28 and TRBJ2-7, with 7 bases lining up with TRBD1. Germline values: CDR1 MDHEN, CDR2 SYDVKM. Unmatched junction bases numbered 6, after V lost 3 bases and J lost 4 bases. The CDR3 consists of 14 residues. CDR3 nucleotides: TGTGCCAGCAGTTTGTTCGCAGGGGGATACGAGCAGTACTTC. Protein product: CASSLFAGGYEQYF.

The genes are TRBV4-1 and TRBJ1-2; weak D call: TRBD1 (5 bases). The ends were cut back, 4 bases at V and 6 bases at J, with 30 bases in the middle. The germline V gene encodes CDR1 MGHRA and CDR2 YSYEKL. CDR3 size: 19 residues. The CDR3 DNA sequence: TGCGCCAGCAGCCCCAGGGCCCTAGATCCCTTCGTGTTCTGGGATGGCTACACCTTC. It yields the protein CASSPRALDPFVFWDGYTF.

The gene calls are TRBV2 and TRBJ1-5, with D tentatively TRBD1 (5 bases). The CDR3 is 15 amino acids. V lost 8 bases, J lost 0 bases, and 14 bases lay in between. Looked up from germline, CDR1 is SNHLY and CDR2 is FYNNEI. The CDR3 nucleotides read TGTGCCAGCCGGTGGGGGGAGAATAGCAATCAGCCCCAGCATTTT. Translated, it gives CASRWGENSNQPQHF.